This is a list of T cell receptor beta chains from one sample in a study of control samples from healthy donors and cancer patients. Sequencing used immunoSEQ multiplex PCR; TCRdb keeps in-frame clones, though not all of them. The sample includes 100,000 to 150,000 clones, more than 80% of them seen just once. The sample taken for sequencing was blood. These receptors were collected from a man aged 35-49 years in good health. Both conserved end residues are part of each CDR3. The D gene is left open where the match is weak. Only some rows state a clone size, as once, few, many or a class for expanded clones.

d_call clone_size j_call v_call cdr3_nt cdr3_aa
TRBD1 once TRBJ1-5 TRBV7-9 TGTGCCAGCAGCCGCGGGACAGGCGGACAGCCCCAGCATTTT CASSRGTGGQPQHF
- - TRBJ1-6 TRBV10-1 TGCGCCAGCAGTGAGTTGGGAGGGGGTTTGTCACCCCTCCACTTT CASSELGGGLSPLHF
TRBD2 - TRBJ2-3 TRBV2 TGTGCCAGCAGTGAAGCGCTGGCGGGGGGAACTAGCACAGATACGCAGTATTTT CASSEALAGGTSTDTQYF
- - TRBJ2-1 TRBV5-1 TGCGCCAGCAGCTTCTGGAGCGGGCCCCCGAGCTCCTACAATGAGCAGTTCTTC CASSFWSGPPSSYNEQFF
- - TRBJ1-4 TRBV7-9 TGTGCCAGCAGCTTAAGACATGGTGAAAAACTGTTTTTT CASSLRHGEKLFF
- - TRBJ1-2 TRBV10-1 TGCGCCAGCATCGGGGAAGTGATTAACTATGGCTACACCTTC CASIGEVINYGYTF
- - TRBJ2-7 TRBV4-1 TGCGCCAGCAGCCAGGTCCCGGGTCCCTCCAACTACGAGCAGTACTTC CASSQVPGPSNYEQYF
- - TRBJ1-1 TRBV7-9 TGTGCCAGCAGCTTGGCTCAGACGGCCGCTGAAGCTTTCTTT CASSLAQTAAEAFF
- - TRBJ2-5 TRBV4-1 TGCGCCAGCAGCCAAGAAACAGGGAGGACCCAGTACTTC CASSQETGRTQYF
- - TRBJ1-4 TRBV25-1 TGTGCCAGCAGTGATATAAATGAAAAACTGTTTTTT CASSDINEKLFF
- - TRBJ2-3 TRBV6-5 TGTGCCAGCAGCCTCCAGACGACCAACACAGATACGCAGTATTTT CASSLQTTNTDTQYF
TRBD1 - TRBJ1-2 TRBV2 TGTGCCACCCGAACCACAGGGGGCGGAGGATATGGCTACACCTTC CATRTTGGGGYGYTF
- - TRBJ1-3 TRBV6-5 TGTGCCAGCAGTCCTTCTGGAAACACCATATATTTT CASSPSGNTIYF
- once TRBJ1-2 TRBV2 TGTGCCAGCAGTTTAAGGTCAGGTCTCTCTGGCTACACCTTC CASSLRSGLSGYTF
- - TRBJ1-2 TRBV29-1 TGCAGCGTCCAGGGATACGGCTATGGCTACACCTTC CSVQGYGYGYTF
- - TRBJ2-7 TRBV7-8 TGTGCCAGCAGCCCAAAAGGGAGCTCCTACGAGCAGTACTTC CASSPKGSSYEQYF
- - TRBJ1-1 TRBV7-8 TGTGCCAGCAGCTCCGTTATAGCAGGCACGGGGACTGAAGCTTTCTTT CASSSVIAGTGTEAFF
TRBD1 - TRBJ1-4 TRBV30 TGTGCCTGGAGGAGGTGGGGACAGGGGAATGAAAAACTGTTTTTT CAWRRWGQGNEKLFF
- - TRBJ1-4 TRBV5-1 TGCGCCAGCAGCTTGGGACAAACAACTAATGAAAAACTGTTTTTT CASSLGQTTNEKLFF
- - TRBJ2-1 TRBV3-1/TRBV3-2 TGTGCCAGCAGCCAAGTGGCAGGGACCTACAATGAGCAGTTCTTC CASSQVAGTYNEQFF
- - TRBJ1-5 TRBV28 TGTGCCAGCGGACTAGGACCTCAAGGGCAGCCCCAGCATTTT CASGLGPQGQPQHF
- - TRBJ2-2 TRBV11-2 TGTGCCAGCAACATCCTCGGGGCCAGAAATTTGGGGGAGCTGTTTTTT CASNILGARNLGELFF
- - TRBJ1-1 TRBV27 TGTGCCAGCAGCCCCGGCATGGCGGGTAAGTTACACACTGAAGCTTTCTTT CASSPGMAGKLHTEAFF
TRBD2 - TRBJ2-1 TRBV7-2 TGTGCCAGCAGTCCAACTAGCGGGGCTGAGCAGTTCTTC CASSPTSGAEQFF
TRBD1 - TRBJ2-7 TRBV7-8 TGTGCCAGCAGCTTAGGGGGGACAGGCTACGAGCAGTACTTC CASSLGGTGYEQYF
- - TRBJ2-7 TRBV7-2 TGTGCCAGCAGCTTAGGAATGGCGGGGAGGAGCTCCTACGAGCAGTACTTC CASSLGMAGRSSYEQYF
- - TRBJ1-2 TRBV29-1 TGCAGCGTTGGACAGAACTATGGCTACACCTTC CSVGQNYGYTF
TRBD1 once TRBJ1-2 TRBV5-1 TGCGCCAGCAGGACCGACAGGGGTAGTGGCTACACCTTC CASRTDRGSGYTF
- - TRBJ2-7 TRBV11-2 TGTGCCAGCAGCTCCGTACGGACCCGGACCTACGAGCAGTACTTC CASSSVRTRTYEQYF
TRBD1 - TRBJ2-5 TRBV18 TGTGCCAGCTCAACCACCGTAGGGACAGCCCTCCAAGAGACCCAGTACTTC CASSTTVGTALQETQYF
- - TRBJ1-2 TRBV5-6 TGTGCCAGCATCCCTTCTGGAGGACTGGGTGGCTACACCTTC CASIPSGGLGGYTF
- once TRBJ1-3 TRBV4-2 TGTGCCAGCAGCGGGATGGGAACCTTCTCTGGAAACACCATATATTTT CASSGMGTFSGNTIYF
- - TRBJ2-7 TRBV28 TGTGCCAGCAGTCCCTGGGAAAGCGGCTCCTACGAGCAGTACTTC CASSPWESGSYEQYF
- - TRBJ2-7 TRBV4-1 TGCGCCAGCAGCCGCCTGCCTGGAGGGGGCCCCACCTCTCGGCAGTACTTC CASSRLPGGGPTSRQYF
- - TRBJ1-5 TRBV6-6 TGTGCCAGCAGTTACTCCGGGGAGGGCAAGCCCCAGCATTTT CASSYSGEGKPQHF
- once TRBJ1-4 TRBV29-1 TGCAGCGTCACCGGGCCCTTTAATGAAAAACTGTTTTTT CSVTGPFNEKLFF
TRBD1 - TRBJ2-1 TRBV19 TGTGCCAGTAGTATAGTAGGGACAGGGGCCCAGGAGCAGTTCTTC CASSIVGTGAQEQFF
- - TRBJ2-2 TRBV24-1 TGTGCCACCAGGCATCGCCGCAGATCGAACACCGGGGAGCTGTTTTTT CATRHRRRSNTGELFF
TRBD1 - TRBJ1-2 TRBV4-1 TGCGCCAGCAGCCAAGAGGGACGAACACAGGGGGCGCCCAACTATGGCTACACCTTC CASSQEGRTQGAPNYGYTF
- - TRBJ1-4 TRBV5-1 TGCGCCAGCAGCTTGGATCCGGGGGCGAGGGAAAAACTGTTTTTT CASSLDPGAREKLFF
- - TRBJ2-5 TRBV5-1 TGCGCCAGCAGCTGGACGGAGGCACAAGAGACCCAGTACTTC CASSWTEAQETQYF
- - TRBJ1-6 TRBV5-1 TGCGCCAGCAGCTCCCCCCGGGGCGAAAGCTCCTATAATTCACCCCTCCACTTT CASSSPRGESSYNSPLHF
TRBD1 - TRBJ2-1 TRBV6-5 TGTGCCAGCAGTTACTCGTACAGGGGAAATGAGCAGTTCTTC CASSYSYRGNEQFF
TRBD1 - TRBJ1-2 TRBV27 TGTGCCAGCAGCCTAGGACAGGGGAACTATGGCTACACCTTC CASSLGQGNYGYTF
- - TRBJ1-2 TRBV30 TGTGCCTGGAGCAACCTCCAAGCGGGCTATGGCTACACCTTC CAWSNLQAGYGYTF
- - TRBJ1-4 TRBV7-9 TGTGCCAGCAGCTTAGTGGTTAGAGGCCTTGGGGAAAAACTGTTTTTT CASSLVVRGLGEKLFF
- - TRBJ2-7 TRBV4-1 TGCGCCAGCAGCCAAAACTCCGAGACGGTATCCTACGAGCAGTACTTC CASSQNSETVSYEQYF
- - TRBJ2-5 TRBV5-6 TGTGCCAGCAGCTTGGGTTTTAGGGGGGAAGAGACCCAGTACTTC CASSLGFRGEETQYF
- - TRBJ2-7 TRBV6-1 TGTGCCAGCAGTGAAGCCGTCAGGGGCTACGAGCAGTACTTC CASSEAVRGYEQYF
TRBD1 once TRBJ1-1 TRBV5-8 TGTGCCAGCACCTCGAAGGACAGGGGGGGGACTGAAGCTTTCTTT CASTSKDRGGTEAFF
- - TRBJ1-6 TRBV28 TGTGCCAGCATCCCCGGGGGACGGGGAGTGGGTAATTCACCCCTCCACTTT CASIPGGRGVGNSPLHF
- - TRBJ2-5 TRBV11-2 TGTGCCAGCAGTCGACAGGCCCTATTGGCCCAGTACTTC CASSRQALLAQYF
- - TRBJ1-4 TRBV19 TGTGCCAGTAGTTCCCGCCGGTGGGAAAAACTGTTTTTT CASSSRRWEKLFF
- once TRBJ1-4 TRBV5-1 TGCGCCAGCAGCCCCCTAGACGGGGAAAAACTGTTTTTT CASSPLDGEKLFF
- - TRBJ1-5 TRBV11-3 TGTGCCAGCAGCTTAGATAGACAAAAGTATAGCAATCAGCCCCAGCATTTT CASSLDRQKYSNQPQHF
- once TRBJ2-5 TRBV3-1/TRBV3-2 TGTGCCAGCAGCCAAAGGGTAGGCGGCGGGGAGACCCAGTACTTC CASSQRVGGGETQYF
TRBD1 - TRBJ2-3 TRBV7-7 TGTGCTAGCAGCTCTGGACAGGGGCTAGGTACGCAGTATTTT CASSSGQGLGTQYF
- - TRBJ1-6 TRBV6-6 TGTGCCAGCAGGGGCCCAAATTCACCCCTCCACTTT CASRGPNSPLHF
- - TRBJ2-5 TRBV5-1 TGCGCCAGCAGCTTGGGTGCCCAAGAGACCCAGTACTTC CASSLGAQETQYF